This T cell receptor (beta chain) is drawn from a study of beta chain features in type 1 diabetes. Findings and caveats of the study: Patients with Type 1 diabetes showed moderately but significantly shorter TCRB CDR3s in all four CD4+ subsets. For TCRB rearrangement, an influence of HLA type remained unresolved here. Overrepresentation of cells with high TCR expression could result from cDNA sequencing.

This clone was detected only a few times. The antigen is not known. Every isolated RNA sample was fully reverse transcribed, so sequencing captured expressed TCRB transcripts. Samples of naive, central memory and regulatory T cells yielded a mean of around 3.7 million reads. The method was immunoSEQ multiplex PCR; TCRdb's version includes in-frame clones alone and lacks a portion of them. The repertoire holds about 240,000 clones, roughly 13% seen once, with 0.019% in the top ten. V was clipped by 4 bases and J by 0 bases; unmatched bases: 5. Germline V lookup: CDR1 SGHAT, CDR2 FQNNGV. The CDR3 covers 16 residues.

The TCR comes from a man in his thirties or forties with type 1 diabetes. This chain links TRBV11-2 with TRBJ1-4; 7 bases match TRBD1. Specimen: naive CD4+ T cells from blood. The CDR3 reads CASSSGQVATNEKLFF. CDR3 DNA sequence: TGTGCCAGCAGCTCCGGACAGGTTGCAACTAATGAAAAACTGTTTTTT. Full variable domain (outside the CDR3, taken from reference TRBV11-2 and TRBJ1-4): EAGVAQSPRYKIIEKRQSVAFWCNPISGHATLYWYQQILGQGPKLLIQFQNNGVVDDSQLPKDRFSAERLKGVDSTLKIQPAKLEDSAVYLCASSSGQVATNEKLFFGSGTQLSVL.